This TCR beta chain emerged from a study of siplizumab effects on memory and regulatory T cells. Study results and limitations: Researchers did not confirm the suppressive function of proliferating Tregs from siplizumab cultures.

CDR1 is MNHEY and CDR2 is SMNVEV in the germline V gene (reference sequence). The CDR3 contains 19 residues. With 0 bases clipped from V and 0 bases from J, the junction kept 8 bases outside the gene matches. Clones were sequenced by immunoSEQ multiplex PCR, and TCRdb holds only the in-frame ones, with some missing. This table has 100,000 or so clones, under 95% appearing once. On this clone itself: Its cognate antigen is unknown.

Sample: Tregs sorted from blood. The sequence was obtained from a human donor in good health. The V gene is TRBV27, the J gene TRBJ1-6; 7 nucleotides match TRBD1. This chain's CDR3 is CASSLSAGTASSYNSPLHF. DNA of the CDR3: TGTGCCAGCAGTTTATCGGCGGGGACAGCGAGCTCCTATAATTCACCCCTCCACTTT.